This T cell receptor beta chain derives from a study of blood T cell repertoires in COVID-19. Study in general: T cells, B-cell-depleted T cells, or PBMCs supplied cDNA or gDNA.

Germline assignment: CDR1 SGHKS and CDR2 YYEKEE (reference sequence). Trimming took 0 bases from V and 5 from J, leaving 6 bases between them. This CDR3 is 14 amino acids long. Original processing notes: How many nucleated cells were present was estimated from reference gene primer amplification. TCRdb's copy holds only in-frame clones and misses some; the assay was immunoSEQ multiplex PCR. That table gives V, J and clone size, and the DNA gave D and trimming. The sample records around 150,000 clones, 85% being singletons. Those enrolled, adults aged about 18 to 89 years, came from about two dozen US areas.

The V and J genes are TRBV5-5 and TRBJ1-6; unclear D gene. The sample taken for sequencing was PBMCs or T cells enriched from blood (not recorded which). The sequence came from a woman in her thirties or forties who had recovered from COVID-19. CDR3 sequence reads: CASSLGQDNSPLHF. The CDR3 region has the DNA TGTGCCAGCAGCTTGGGGCAGGATAATTCACCCCTCCACTTT.